One T cell receptor (beta chain) is described in this entry. This clonotype was detected only a few times. What antigen it recognizes has not been identified. Base qualities are not provided; no much larger clone lies one nucleotide away. These data belong to a study of T-cell memory formation after mild COVID-19 (dated by TCRdb to about 2021). Notes on the research overall: TCR sequence clusters from the two donors were largely donor specific. The cohort comprised two young, previously healthy adult volunteers, one female and one male. In a couple of donors, T-cell clones that expanded and contracted after mild COVID-19 were followed by sequencing TCRalpha and TCRbeta repertoires longitudinally.

Overall study outcomes, separate from this receptor: Some responding clones were detected in pre-infection memory, which suggested that pre-existing cross-reactive memory T cells had joined the SARS-CoV-2 response. SARS-CoV-2 specificity was not confirmed for the second-wave clones peaking on day 37. Only two mild cases were covered by the study, and larger cohorts that include severe cases with pre-infection samples were considered necessary. From day 15 to 85, contracting clones showed balanced CD4/CD8 phenotypes, whereas a second wave of clones that expanded from day 15 to 37 leaned towards CD4+. Contracting CD4+ clones turned up mainly in the CM and EM memory subsets, whereas EMRA was where CD8+ clones were enriched.

This sample was sequenced with an Illumina NovaSeq 6000. TCRalpha and TCRbeta cDNA libraries were constructed by 5'RACE with constant-segment primers, with sample barcodes and unique molecular identifiers being introduced. Trizol reagent was used to extract RNA from every sample. Libraries were amplified in two PCR steps, with a second sample barcode and Illumina TruSeq adapters added in the second step. Sequencing of the libraries was done on an Illumina NovaSeq, producing 2 x 150 bp paired-end reads. The source study handled its data this way. The reads were demultiplexed and collapsed into UMI-guided consensus sequences using migec v1.2.7. Using mixcr v2.1.11, the UMI consensuses were aligned to TRA and TRB V and J templates and assembled into clonotypes. A clonotype was counted as expanded or contracted only when both edgeR and NoisET called the clonotype significant, with the noise models trained on biological replicates. For edgeR calls, the thresholds were a false discovery rate-adjusted p below 0.01 and a log2 fold-change of 1. PCA with hierarchical clustering of max-normalized trajectories of the 1000 most abundant clonotypes was used as exploratory dynamics analysis. Separately sequenced CD4+ and CD8+ repertoires were used to assign a CD4 or CD8 phenotype to each responding clone. In-frame beta chains were kept once TCRdb had trimmed the public reads at Q25 with fastp and called clones with MiXCR. Entries that share a CDR3 protein sequence are merged under the most common genes and DNA. What appears here as the V and J calls and clone size reflects TCRdb's work, not the paper's. The sample table shows some 120,000 distinct CDR3 sequences, and over 15% are seen once. The top ten hold 5% to 5.5% of the sample.

Ficoll-Paque density gradient centrifugation was the method used to isolate PBMCs. The sample comprised PBMCs or a T cell subset sorted from them (not recorded which). This sequence originates from a man younger than 35 who had mild COVID-19 (a few samples of this study predate the infection). The sample titles of this study are shuffled in the database, so cell type and time point are left out; the donor was told from shared clones.

The DNA sequence reads TGTGCCAGCATGCGGACAGGACCCAGAGATACGCAGTATTTT. Translated, it reads CASMRTGPRDTQYF. The chain is assembled from TRBV6-2 or TRBV6-3 and TRBJ2-3; 7 central bases correspond to TRBD1. Reading the germline V gene gives CDR1 MNHEY and CDR2 SVGEGT. Germline trimming: 7 bases from V, 5 bases from J; junction bases outside gene matches: 9. The CDR3 has 14 amino acids, counting the end cysteine and phenylalanine. The read is trimmed to its CDR3 DNA, 42 bases read in frame from base 1.